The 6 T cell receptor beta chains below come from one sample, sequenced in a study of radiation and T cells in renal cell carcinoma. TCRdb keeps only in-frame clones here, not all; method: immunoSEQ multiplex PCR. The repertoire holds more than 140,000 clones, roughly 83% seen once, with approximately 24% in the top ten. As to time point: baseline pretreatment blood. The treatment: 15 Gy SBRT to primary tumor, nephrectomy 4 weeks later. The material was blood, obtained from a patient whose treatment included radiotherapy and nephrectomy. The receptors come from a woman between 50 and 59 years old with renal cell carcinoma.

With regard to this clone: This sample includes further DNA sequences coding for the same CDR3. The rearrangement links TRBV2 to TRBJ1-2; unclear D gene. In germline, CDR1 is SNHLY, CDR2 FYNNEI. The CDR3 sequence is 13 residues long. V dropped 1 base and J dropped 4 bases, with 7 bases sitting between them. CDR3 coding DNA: TGTGCCAGCAGTGAAGGGGCTGGCTATGGCTACACCTTC. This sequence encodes CASSEGAGYGYTF.

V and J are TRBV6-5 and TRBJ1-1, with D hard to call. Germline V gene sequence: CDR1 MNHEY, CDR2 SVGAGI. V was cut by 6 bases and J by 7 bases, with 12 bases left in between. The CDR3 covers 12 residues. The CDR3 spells CASRRLGGEAFF. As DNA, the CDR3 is TGTGCCAGCAGACGACTCGGTGGTGAAGCTTTCTTT.

As DNA, the CDR3 is TGTGCCAGCAGCTTATCTGGGATCTCCCTCCCCGAGCAGTACTTC. Amino acids: CASSLSGISLPEQYF. This chain links TRBV7-2 with TRBJ2-7, with D unresolved. Trimming stripped 2 bases from V and 6 bases from J, with 17 bases between. The CDR3 sequence is 15 residues long. The germline CDR1 and CDR2 sequences are SGHTA and FQGNSA.

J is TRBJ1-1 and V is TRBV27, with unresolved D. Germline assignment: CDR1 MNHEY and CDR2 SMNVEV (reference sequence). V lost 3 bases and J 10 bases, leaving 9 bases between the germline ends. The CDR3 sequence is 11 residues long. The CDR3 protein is CASSFARVAFF. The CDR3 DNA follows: TGTGCCAGCAGTTTCGCGCGGGTAGCTTTCTTT.

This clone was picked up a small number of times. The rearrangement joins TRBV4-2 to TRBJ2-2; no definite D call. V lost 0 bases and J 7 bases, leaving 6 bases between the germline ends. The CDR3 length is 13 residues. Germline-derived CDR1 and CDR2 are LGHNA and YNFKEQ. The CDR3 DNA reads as TGTGCCAGCAGCCAAGATGTGGGCGGGGAGCTGTTTTTT. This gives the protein CASSQDVGGELFF.

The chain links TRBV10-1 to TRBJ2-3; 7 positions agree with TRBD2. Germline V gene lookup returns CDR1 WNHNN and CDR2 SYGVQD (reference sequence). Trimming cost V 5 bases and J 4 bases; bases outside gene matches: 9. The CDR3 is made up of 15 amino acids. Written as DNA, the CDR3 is TGCGCCAGCAGTCAAGGGAGGGAGGCGGCAGATACGCAGTATTTT. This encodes CASSQGREAADTQYF.